Described below is a single T cell receptor (beta chain) sequence and its context. Antigen specificity is unknown. Primers included in the PCR were 60 Vbeta and 13 Jbeta primers. Profiled with immunoSEQ multiplex PCR; TCRdb holds only in-frame clones, not every one. The sample shows about 160,000 clones, more than 65% of them seen only once. Trimming left V 2 bases short and J 7 bases short, with 14 bases between. Germline values: CDR1 MDHEN, CDR2 SYDVKM. The length of the CDR3 is 14 residues. This entry is derived from a study of cytomegalovirus exposure and HLA in healthy donors. The wider study: Earlier, some 180 million T cells were analyzed, and some 120 million unique TCR beta sequences were found among them.

General study results and limits: It was reported that TCR beta sequences correctly inferred the HLA-A and HLA-B alleles for most subjects.

The sample was PBMCs. The clonotype originates from a woman in her 50s in good health and CMV-seronegative. The chain couples TRBV28 to TRBJ1-2, with D perhaps matching TRBD1 (6 bases). CDR3 DNA: TGTGCCAGCAGTTTAGTTTCGGGGGGCGGTGGCTACACCTTC. Its translation: CASSLVSGGGGYTF.